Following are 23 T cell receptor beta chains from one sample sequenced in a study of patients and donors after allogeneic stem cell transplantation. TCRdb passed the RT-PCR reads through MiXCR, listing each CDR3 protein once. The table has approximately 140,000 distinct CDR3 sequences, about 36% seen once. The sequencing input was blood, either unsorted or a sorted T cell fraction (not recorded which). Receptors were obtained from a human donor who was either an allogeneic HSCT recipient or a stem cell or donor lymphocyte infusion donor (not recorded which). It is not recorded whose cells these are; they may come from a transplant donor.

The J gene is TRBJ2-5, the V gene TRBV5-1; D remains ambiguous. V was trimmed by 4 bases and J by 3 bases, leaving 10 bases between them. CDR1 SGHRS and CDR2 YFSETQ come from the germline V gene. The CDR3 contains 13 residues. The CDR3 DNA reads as TGCGCCAGCAGCCCGGAGCTGAAAGAGACCCAGTACTTC. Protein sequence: CASSPELKETQYF.

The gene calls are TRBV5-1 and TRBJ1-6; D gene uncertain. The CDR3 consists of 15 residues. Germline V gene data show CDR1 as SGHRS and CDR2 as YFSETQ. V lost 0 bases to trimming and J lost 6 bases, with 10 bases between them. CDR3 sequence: CASSLESRVNSPLHF. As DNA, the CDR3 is TGCGCCAGCAGCTTGGAGTCCCGGGTTAATTCACCCCTCCACTTT.

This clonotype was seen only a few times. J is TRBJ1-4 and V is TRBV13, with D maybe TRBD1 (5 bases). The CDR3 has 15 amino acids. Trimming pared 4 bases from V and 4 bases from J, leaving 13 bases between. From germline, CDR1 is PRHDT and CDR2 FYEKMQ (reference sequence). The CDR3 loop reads CASSSGLTFNEKLFF. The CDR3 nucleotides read TGTGCCAGCAGCTCGGGACTGACGTTTAATGAAAAACTGTTTTTT.

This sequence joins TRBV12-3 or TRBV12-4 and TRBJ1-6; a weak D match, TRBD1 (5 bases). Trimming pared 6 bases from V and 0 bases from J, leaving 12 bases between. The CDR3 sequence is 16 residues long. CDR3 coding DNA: TGTGCCAGCAGCCCTCCCGGGGGCTCCTATAATTCACCCCTCCACTTT. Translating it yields CASSPPGGSYNSPLHF.

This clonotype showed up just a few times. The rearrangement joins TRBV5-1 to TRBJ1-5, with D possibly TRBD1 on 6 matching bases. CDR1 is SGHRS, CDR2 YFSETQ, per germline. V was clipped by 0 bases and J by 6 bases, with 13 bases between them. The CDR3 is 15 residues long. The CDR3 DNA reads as TGCGCCAGCAGCTTGGATGGGGGGCGAGTTCAGCCCCAGCATTTT. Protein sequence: CASSLDGGRVQPQHF.

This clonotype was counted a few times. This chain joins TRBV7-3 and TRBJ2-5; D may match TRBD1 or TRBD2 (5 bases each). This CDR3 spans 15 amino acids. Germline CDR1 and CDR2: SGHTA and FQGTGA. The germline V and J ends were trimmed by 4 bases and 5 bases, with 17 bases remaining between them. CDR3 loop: CASSSGQNEGETQYF. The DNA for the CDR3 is TGTGCCAGCAGCTCTGGACAAAACGAGGGGGAGACCCAGTACTTC. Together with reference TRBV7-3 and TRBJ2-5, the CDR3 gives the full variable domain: GAGVSQTPSNKVTEKGKYVELRCDPISGHTALYWYRQSLGQGPEFLIYFQGTGAADDSGLPNDRFFAVRPEGSVSTLKIQRTERGDSAVYLCASSSGQNEGETQYFGPGTRLLVL.

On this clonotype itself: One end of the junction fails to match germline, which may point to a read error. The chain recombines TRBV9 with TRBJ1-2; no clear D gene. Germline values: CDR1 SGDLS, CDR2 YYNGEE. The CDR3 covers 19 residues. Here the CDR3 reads CASSAGGLGLPGPNYGYTF. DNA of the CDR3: TGTGCCAGCAGCGCGGGAGGCCTAGGACTGCCCGGCCCTAATTATGGCTACACCTTC.

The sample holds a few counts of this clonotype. For the CDR3, the DNA is TGCAGTGCTAGAGATCGGGGGGACAGCAATCAGCCCCAGCATTTT. This translates into CSARDRGDSNQPQHF. The V gene is TRBV20-1, the J gene TRBJ1-5; D is possibly TRBD1 (5 bases). V lost 0 bases and J 1 base, leaving 10 bases between the germline ends. The CDR3 runs to 15 residues. CDR1 and CDR2 (germline): DFQATT, SNEGSKA (reference sequence).

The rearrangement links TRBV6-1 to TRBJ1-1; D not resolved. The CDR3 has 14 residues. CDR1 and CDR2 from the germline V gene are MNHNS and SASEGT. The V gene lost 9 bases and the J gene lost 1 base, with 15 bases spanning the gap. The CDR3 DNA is TGTGCCAGTACCCGCCGAGACCCGAACACTGAAGCTTTCTTT. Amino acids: CASTRRDPNTEAFF.

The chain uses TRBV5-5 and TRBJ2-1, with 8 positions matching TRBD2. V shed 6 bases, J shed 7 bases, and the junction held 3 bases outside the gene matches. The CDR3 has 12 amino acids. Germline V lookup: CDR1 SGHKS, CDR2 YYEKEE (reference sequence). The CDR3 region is CASIAGGNEQFF. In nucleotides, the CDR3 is TGTGCCAGCATCGCGGGGGGAAATGAGCAGTTCTTC. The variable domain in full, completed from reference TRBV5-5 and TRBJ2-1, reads DAGVTQSPTHLIKTRGQQVTLRCSPISGHKSVSWYQQVLGQGPQFIFQYYEKEERGRGNFPDRFSARQFPNYSSELNVNALLLGDSALYLCASIAGGNEQFFGPGTRLTVL.

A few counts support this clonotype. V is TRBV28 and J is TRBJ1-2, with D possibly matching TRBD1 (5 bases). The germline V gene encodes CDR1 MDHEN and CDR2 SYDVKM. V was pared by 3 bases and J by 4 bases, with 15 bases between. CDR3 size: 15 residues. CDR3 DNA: TGTGCCAGCAGTTTTGGGGCCAGCCAAACCTATGGCTACACCTTC. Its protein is CASSFGASQTYGYTF.

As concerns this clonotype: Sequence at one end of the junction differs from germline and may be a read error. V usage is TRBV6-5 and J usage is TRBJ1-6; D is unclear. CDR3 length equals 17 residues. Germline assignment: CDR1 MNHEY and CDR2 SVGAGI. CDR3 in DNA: TGTGCCAGCAGATACTATCCGGGCCAACCCAATAATTCACCCCTCCACTTT. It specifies CASRYYPGQPNNSPLHF.

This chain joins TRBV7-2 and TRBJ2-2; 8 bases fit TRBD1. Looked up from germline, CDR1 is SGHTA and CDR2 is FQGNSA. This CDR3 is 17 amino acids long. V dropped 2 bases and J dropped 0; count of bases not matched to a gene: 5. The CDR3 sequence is CASSLRTGYANTGELFF. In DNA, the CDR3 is TGTGCCAGCAGCTTACGGACAGGGTACGCGAACACCGGGGAGCTGTTTTTT.

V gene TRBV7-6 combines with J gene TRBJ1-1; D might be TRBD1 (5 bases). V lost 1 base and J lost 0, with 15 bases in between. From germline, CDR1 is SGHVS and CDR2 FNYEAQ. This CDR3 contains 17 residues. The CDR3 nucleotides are TGTGCCAGCAGCTTAGAGGGTGCAGGGTTGGTGAACACTGAAGCTTTCTTT. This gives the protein CASSLEGAGLVNTEAFF.

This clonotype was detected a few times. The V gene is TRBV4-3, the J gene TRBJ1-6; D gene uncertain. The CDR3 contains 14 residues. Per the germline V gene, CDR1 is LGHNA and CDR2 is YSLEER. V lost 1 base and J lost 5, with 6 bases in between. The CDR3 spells CASSQGHNNSPLHF. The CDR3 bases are TGCGCCAGCAGCCAAGGCCATAATAATTCACCCCTCCACTTT.

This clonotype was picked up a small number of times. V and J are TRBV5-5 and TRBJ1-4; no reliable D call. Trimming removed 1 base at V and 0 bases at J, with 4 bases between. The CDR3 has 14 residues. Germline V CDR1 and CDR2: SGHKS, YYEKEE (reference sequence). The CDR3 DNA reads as TGTGCCAGCAGCTTGTCAGCAACTAATGAAAAACTGTTTTTT. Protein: CASSLSATNEKLFF.

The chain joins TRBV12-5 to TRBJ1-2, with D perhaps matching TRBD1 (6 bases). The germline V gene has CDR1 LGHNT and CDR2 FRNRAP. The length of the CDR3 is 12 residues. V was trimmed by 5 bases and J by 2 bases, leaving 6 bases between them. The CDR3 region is CASGQGNYGYTF. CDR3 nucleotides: TGTGCTAGTGGTCAGGGGAACTATGGCTACACCTTC.

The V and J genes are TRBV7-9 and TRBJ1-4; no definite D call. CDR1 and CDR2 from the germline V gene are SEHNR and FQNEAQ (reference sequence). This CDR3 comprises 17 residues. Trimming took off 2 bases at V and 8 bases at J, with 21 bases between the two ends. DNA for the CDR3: TGTGCCAGCAGCTTACCCCGCGGTCAGGCCCTTGGAGAAAAACTGTTTTTT. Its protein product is CASSLPRGQALGEKLFF.

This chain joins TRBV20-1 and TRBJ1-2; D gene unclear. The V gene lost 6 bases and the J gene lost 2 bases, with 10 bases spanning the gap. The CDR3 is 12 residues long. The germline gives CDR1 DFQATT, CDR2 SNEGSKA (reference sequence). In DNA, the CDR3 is TGCAGTGCACCGAGCGTGAACTATGGCTACACCTTC. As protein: CSAPSVNYGYTF.

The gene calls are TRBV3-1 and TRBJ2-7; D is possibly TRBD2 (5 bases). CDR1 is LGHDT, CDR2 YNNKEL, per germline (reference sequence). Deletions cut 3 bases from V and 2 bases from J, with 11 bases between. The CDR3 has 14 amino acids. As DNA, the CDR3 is TGTGCCAGCAGCCACAAGGGAGCAGCCTACGAGCAGTACTTC. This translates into CASSHKGAAYEQYF.

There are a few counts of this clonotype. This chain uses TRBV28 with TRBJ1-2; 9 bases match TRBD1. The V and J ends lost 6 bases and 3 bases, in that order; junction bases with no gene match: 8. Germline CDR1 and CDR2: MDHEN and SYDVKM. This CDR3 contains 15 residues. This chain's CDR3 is CASSPRTGDDYGYTF. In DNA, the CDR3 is TGTGCCAGCAGCCCCCGGACAGGGGATGACTATGGCTACACCTTC.

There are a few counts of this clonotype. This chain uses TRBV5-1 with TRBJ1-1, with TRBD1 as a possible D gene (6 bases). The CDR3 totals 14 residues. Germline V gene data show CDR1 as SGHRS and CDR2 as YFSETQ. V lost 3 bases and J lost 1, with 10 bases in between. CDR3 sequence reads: CASSWGHTNTEAFF. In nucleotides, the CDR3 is TGCGCCAGCAGCTGGGGACATACGAACACTGAAGCTTTCTTT.

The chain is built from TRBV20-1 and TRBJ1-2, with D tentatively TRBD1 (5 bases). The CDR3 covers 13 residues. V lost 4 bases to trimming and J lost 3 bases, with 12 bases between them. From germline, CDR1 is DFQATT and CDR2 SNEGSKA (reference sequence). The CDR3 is CSAKRDGYYGYTF. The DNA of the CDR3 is TGCAGTGCTAAGAGGGACGGCTACTATGGCTACACCTTC.